This TCR beta chain was identified in a study of T cell clonotyping in hematopoietic cell transplantation. Findings of the study overall: Cells were unsorted, so CD4 and CD8 contributions were not separated. Pathologically expanded recipient clonotypes increased progressively from day 30 to day 180 as diversity fell. At the given depth, recipient repertoires were over 95% de novo clonotypes.

Here immunoSEQ multiplex PCR was the method, and the copy in TCRdb shows in-frame clones only, minus some. There are thousands of clones in the sample; 98% occur only once, and under 0.65% lies in the top ten. As to this clone: Its target is not known.

V was pared by 1 base and J by 3 bases, with 10 bases between. CDR3 length: 16 residues. Germline V gene data show CDR1 as MNHNS and CDR2 as SASEGT. Samples: about 28 days before transplant, then days 30, 100 and 180 after. The material sequenced was PBMCs, taken 30 days after allogeneic stem cell transplant. The clonotype comes from a male patient in his sixties who had an allogeneic stem cell transplant from a related donor, so the T cells may come from the graft donor. Some clones in this sample may be carry-over from other donors' samples. The chain has TRBV6-1 and TRBJ1-6; perhaps TRBD1 as D (6 bases). In nucleotides, the CDR3 is TGTGCCAGCAGTGAAGGGGGCAGGGGCTATAATTCACCCCTCCACTTT. Its protein product is CASSEGGRGYNSPLHF.